These 21 T cell receptor beta chains were sequenced from one sample in a study of early T cells in non-severe SARS-CoV-2 infection (dated by TCRdb to about 2021). The library was generated by 5' RACE. Sequencing instrument: NextSeq 500. The public reads were reanalyzed by TCRdb: fastp trimming at Q25, MiXCR alignment, in-frame beta chains only. All rows with the same CDR3 protein become a single entry with the most common DNA and genes. The sample table holds fewer than 130,000 distinct CDR3 sequences, of which roughly 12% were seen once. The ten biggest clones cover around 4.1% of the sample. Specimen: whole blood, collected at baseline. All receptors derive from an adult who was a healthcare worker with PCR-confirmed SARS-CoV-2 infection or an uninfected control (not recorded which).

This clonotype was seen only a few times. The chain has TRBV5-4 and TRBJ2-3; no definite D call. Germline-derived CDR1 and CDR2 are SGHNT and YYREEE (reference sequence). The CDR3 totals 13 residues. V shed 2 bases and J shed 2 bases, with 6 bases lying between them. The CDR3 loop is CASSFQFTDTQYF. Here the CDR3 DNA reads TGTGCCAGCAGCTTCCAATTCACAGATACGCAGTATTTT.

This clonotype was seen more than once but under ten times. The J gene is TRBJ1-4, the V gene TRBV30; D perhaps matches TRBD1 (5 bases). V dropped 1 base and J dropped 4 bases, with 10 bases sitting between them. This CDR3 has 14 amino acids. The germline gives CDR1 GTSNPN, CDR2 SVGIG (reference sequence). The CDR3 DNA reads TGTGCCTGGAGTGGTGGGACGGATAATGAAAAACTGTTTTTT. Amino acids: CAWSGGTDNEKLFF.

This clonotype was detected a few times. V is TRBV2 and J is TRBJ1-1, with D uncertain. Trimming pared 6 bases from V and 5 bases from J, leaving 10 bases between. The CDR3 runs to 12 residues. The germline gives CDR1 SNHLY, CDR2 FYNNEI. CDR3 DNA sequence: TGTGCCAGCAGGGTTCATGTAACTGAAGCTTTCTTT. Protein: CASRVHVTEAFF.

The chain carries TRBV5-1 and TRBJ2-4; the D gene is possibly TRBD1 (5 bases). The CDR3 covers 12 residues. CDR1 is SGHRS and CDR2 is YFSETQ in the germline V gene. With 2 bases removed from V and 6 bases from J, the gap between germline ends came to 6 bases. CDR3 loop: CASSFQGNIQYF. In DNA, the CDR3 is TGCGCCAGCAGCTTCCAGGGAAACATTCAGTACTTC. The entire variable domain, with the rest obtained from reference TRBV5-1 and TRBJ2-4, is as follows: KAGVTQTPRYLIKTRGQQVTLSCSPISGHRSVSWYQQTPGQGLQFLFEYFSETQRNKGNFPGRFSGRQFSNSRSEMNVSTLELGDSALYLCASSFQGNIQYFGAGTRLSVL.

This clonotype has just a few counts. J is TRBJ2-2 and V is TRBV18; the D is unclear. V was shortened by 0 bases and J by 4 bases, with 9 bases between the two germline ends. Germline-derived CDR1 and CDR2 are KGHSH and LQKENI. This CDR3 has 15 amino acids. The CDR3 DNA follows: TGTGCCAGCTCACCACCGTACCAGGCCACCGGGGAGCTGTTTTTT. Amino acid sequence: CASSPPYQATGELFF. The variable domain in full, with the rest retrieved from reference TRBV18 and TRBJ2-2, is NAGVMQNPRHLVRRRGQEARLRCSPMKGHSHVYWYRQLPEEGLKFMVYLQKENIIDESGMPKERFSAEFPKEGPSILRIQQVVRGDSAAYFCASSPPYQATGELFFGEGSRLTVL.

The CDR3 coding sequence is TGTGCCAGCAGTTCCCGGGGCCTACAAGAAGCTTTCTTT. Translating gives CASSSRGLQEAFF. The chain couples TRBV12-3 or TRBV12-4 to TRBJ1-1; possibly TRBD1 for D (5 bases). The CDR3 has 13 amino acids. V lost 4 bases, J lost 8 bases, and 14 bases lay in between.

This clonotype was picked up a small number of times. The gene calls are TRBV11-2 and TRBJ1-1; D not certain. The germline gives CDR1 SGHAT, CDR2 FQNNGV. The CDR3 loop spans 14 amino acids. Trimming cost V 1 base and J 5 bases, with 11 bases left between them. CDR3 DNA: TGTGCCAGCAGCTTAGTTAACGGAGGAACTGAAGCTTTCTTT. Encoded protein: CASSLVNGGTEAFF.

CDR3 protein: CASRAGTGIDEQYF. The CDR3 nucleotides are TGTGCCAGCAGGGCCGGGACAGGCATCGACGAGCAGTACTTC. V gene TRBV2 combines with J gene TRBJ2-7; 8 nucleotides match TRBD1. The V gene's germline CDR1 is SNHLY and CDR2 FYNNEI. V shed 6 bases and J 5 bases; nucleotides not matched to a gene: 9. The CDR3 is 14 residues long.

The V and J genes are TRBV29-1 and TRBJ2-1; D gene ambiguous. The germline V gene encodes CDR1 SQVTM and CDR2 ANQGSEA. V lost 5 bases, J lost 8 bases, and 16 bases lay in between. The length of the CDR3 is 13 residues. The CDR3 spells CSVFEDLPDEQFF. The CDR3 nucleotides are TGCAGCGTTTTTGAAGATCTCCCCGATGAGCAGTTCTTC.

In its sample, this clonotype was seen many times. The chain combines TRBV6-5 with TRBJ2-1, with 13 nucleotides matching TRBD2. The CDR3 contains 16 residues. The junction had 6 bases not matched to a gene; V was cut back by 5 bases and J by 5 bases. Germline V gene lookup returns CDR1 MNHEY and CDR2 SVGAGI. The DNA for the CDR3 is TGTGCCAGCAGTAAACTAGCGGGAGGGCCCGACAATGAGCAGTTCTTC. This gives the protein CASSKLAGGPDNEQFF.

This chain uses TRBV6-4 with TRBJ2-1; perhaps TRBD1 as D (6 bases). Germline V gene data show CDR1 as MRHNA and CDR2 as SNTAGT. The CDR3 is 15 residues long. V was trimmed by 4 bases and J by 3 bases, leaving 13 bases between them. This CDR3 reads CASSAGAPSYNEQFF. For the CDR3, the DNA is TGTGCCAGCAGTGCAGGGGCCCCCAGCTACAATGAGCAGTTCTTC.

This clonotype has just a few counts. J is TRBJ2-3 and V is TRBV27; D unclear. Germline V CDR1 and CDR2: MNHEY, SMNVEV (reference sequence). The CDR3 is 14 amino acids. V gave up 10 bases and J gave up 1 base, with 15 bases separating them. The CDR3 DNA reads TGTGCCACTAGACTCGTAGCCGGCACAGATACGCAGTATTTT. The encoded protein is CATRLVAGTDTQYF.

The chain uses TRBV2 and TRBJ2-1, with a weak D call TRBD1 (6 bases). V lost 5 bases, J lost 5 bases, and 10 bases lay in between. CDR1 and CDR2 (germline): SNHLY, FYNNEI. The CDR3 is 13 amino acids. CDR3 amino acids: CASSQGSHNEQFF. The CDR3 DNA reads TGTGCCAGCAGTCAGGGGTCCCACAATGAGCAGTTCTTC.

V gene TRBV6-1 combines with J gene TRBJ1-1, with a weak D call TRBD1 (5 bases). The CDR3 has 16 amino acids. Deletions cut 4 bases from V and 1 base from J, with 16 bases between. From germline, CDR1 is MNHNS and CDR2 SASEGT. CDR3 amino acids: CASSGRHGAPNTEAFF. Here the CDR3 DNA reads TGTGCCAGCAGTGGCCGCCATGGGGCCCCGAACACTGAAGCTTTCTTT.

The chain is built from TRBV29-1 and TRBJ2-3; D not certain. Trimming left V 5 bases short and J 2 bases short, with 5 bases between. This CDR3 is 11 amino acids long. Germline lookup yields CDR1 SQVTM and CDR2 ANQGSEA. The CDR3, as DNA: TGCAGCGTTCGCACCACAGATACGCAGTATTTT. Translation: CSVRTTDTQYF.

This chain uses TRBV7-9 with TRBJ2-3; D gene unclear. CDR3 length equals 13 residues. V gave up 8 bases and J gave up 2 bases, with 11 bases separating them. CDR1 and CDR2 (germline): SEHNR, FQNEAQ (reference sequence). The CDR3 spells CASSDTDTDTQYF. The CDR3, as DNA: TGTGCCAGCTCAGACACGGACACAGATACGCAGTATTTT.

The rearrangement links TRBV7-6 to TRBJ2-3, with D possibly being TRBD1 (6 bases). Trimming cost V 1 base and J 2 bases, with 16 bases left between them. The CDR3 length is 17 residues. The V gene's germline CDR1 is SGHVS and CDR2 FNYEAQ. This chain's CDR3 is CASSLEVARGATDTQYF. The CDR3 nucleotides are TGTGCCAGCAGCTTAGAAGTGGCCAGGGGAGCCACAGATACGCAGTATTTT.

The chain couples TRBV28 to TRBJ2-7; no clear D gene. Germline CDR1 MDHEN, CDR2 SYDVKM. V was shortened by 8 bases and J by 3 bases, with 14 bases between the two germline ends. The CDR3 spans 13 residues. CDR3 in DNA: TGTGCCAGCGGAATTCCCCCCAACTACGAGCAGTACTTC. Encoded protein: CASGIPPNYEQYF. Variable domain in full (rest from reference TRBV28 and TRBJ2-7): DVKVTQSSRYLVKRTGEKVFLECVQDMDHENMFWYRQDPGLGLRLIYFSYDVKMKEKGDIPEGYSVSREKKERFSLILESASTNQTSMYLCASGIPPNYEQYFGPGTRLTVT.

This clonotype was counted a few times. The chain employs TRBV20-1 and TRBJ2-5; 9 bases line up with TRBD2. Germline trimming cut 5 bases from V and 5 bases from J; bases unmatched to any gene: 12. The CDR3 sequence is 15 residues long. Germline CDR1 and CDR2: DFQATT and SNEGSKA (reference sequence). CDR3 coding DNA: TGCAGTGCTCTCCCCTTAGCGGGAGTACAGGAGACCCAGTACTTC. Translating it yields CSALPLAGVQETQYF.

This clonotype was observed at least ten times. The rearrangement uses TRBV7-9 and TRBJ1-2; D is undetermined. Trimming removed 6 bases at V and 5 bases at J, with 13 bases between. Per germline, CDR1 SEHNR and CDR2 FQNEAQ (reference sequence). This CDR3 has 13 amino acids. Here the CDR3 reads CASSANRLYGYTF. CDR3 in DNA: TGTGCCAGCAGTGCGAACAGACTATATGGCTACACCTTC.

Here the CDR3 DNA reads TGCAGCGTTGAAGGCGGCGATAGCAATCAGCCCCAGCATTTT. It codes for CSVEGGDSNQPQHF. V gene TRBV29-1 combines with J gene TRBJ1-5, with D unresolved. The CDR3 runs 14 residues. With 1 base removed from V and 0 bases from J, the gap between germline ends came to 7 bases. Germline assignment: CDR1 SQVTM and CDR2 ANQGSEA.